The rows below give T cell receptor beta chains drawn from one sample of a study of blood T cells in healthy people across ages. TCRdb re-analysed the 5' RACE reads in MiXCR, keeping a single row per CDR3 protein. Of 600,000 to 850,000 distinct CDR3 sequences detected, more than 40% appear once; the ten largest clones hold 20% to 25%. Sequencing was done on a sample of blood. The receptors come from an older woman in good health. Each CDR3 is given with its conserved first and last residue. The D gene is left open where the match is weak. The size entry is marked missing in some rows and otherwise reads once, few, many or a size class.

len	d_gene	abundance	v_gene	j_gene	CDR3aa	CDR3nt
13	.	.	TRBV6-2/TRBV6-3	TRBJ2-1	CASSLSTFNGQFF	TGTGCCAGCAGTCTCAGCACTTTCAATGGGCAGTTCTTC
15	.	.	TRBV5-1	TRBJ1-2	CASTLAGSRNYGYTF	TGCGCCAGCACCTTAGCAGGGTCGAGAAACTATGGCTACACCTTC
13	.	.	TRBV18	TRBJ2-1	CASSASSYNEQFF	TGTGCCAGCTCAGCAAGCTCCTACAATGAGCAGTTCTTC
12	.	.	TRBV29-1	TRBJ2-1	CSVDSGREQEFF	TGCAGCGTTGACTCCGGTCGCGAGCAGGAGTTCTTC
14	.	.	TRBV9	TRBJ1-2	CASSPLRADYGYTF	TGTGCCAGCAGCCCCCTCAGGGCTGACTATGGCTACACCTTC
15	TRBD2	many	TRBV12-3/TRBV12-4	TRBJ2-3	CASSFGLAGGDTQYF	TGTGCCAGCAGTTTTGGGCTAGCGGGAGGCGATACGCAGTATTTT
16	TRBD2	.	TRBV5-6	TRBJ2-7	CASGLGLAVILYEQYF	TGTGCCAGCGGCTTAGGACTAGCGGTCATCCTCTATGAGCAGTACTTC
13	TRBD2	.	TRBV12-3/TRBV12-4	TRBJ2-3	CASSSRGGNTQYF	TGTGCCAGCAGTTCCCGGGGAGGGAATACGCAGTATTTT
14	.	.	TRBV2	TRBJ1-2	CASSERGANYGYTF	TGTGCCAGCAGTGAACGGGGGGCCAACTATGGCTACACCTTC
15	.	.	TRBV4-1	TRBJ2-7	CASSQFSESSYEQYF	TGCGCCAGCAGCCAATTTTCGGAGTCATCCTACGAGCAGTACTTC
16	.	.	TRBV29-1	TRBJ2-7	CSVEDPLRDETYEQYF	TGCAGCGTTGAAGATCCCCTCCGGGACGAAACCTACGAGCAGTACTTC
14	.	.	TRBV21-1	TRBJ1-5	CASRRTYSNQPQHF	TGTGCCAGCAGACGGACTTATAGCAATCAGCCCCAGCATTTT
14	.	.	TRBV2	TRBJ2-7	CASMSGTSAYEQYF	TGTGCCAGCATGTCCGGGACCTCAGCATACGAGCAGTACTTC
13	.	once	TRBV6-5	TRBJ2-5	CASRLQGVGEQYF	TGTGCCAGCAGGTTACAGGGAGTGGGGGAGCAGTACTTC
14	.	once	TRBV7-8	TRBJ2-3	CASSTRGYTDTQYF	TGTGCCAGCAGCACCAGGGGTTACACAGATACGCAGTATTTT
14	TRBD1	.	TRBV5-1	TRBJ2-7	CASSLGQGTNEQYF	TGCGCCAGCAGCTTGGGACAGGGCACCAACGAGCAGTACTTC
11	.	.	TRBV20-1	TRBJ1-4	CSALVGEKLFF	TGCAGTGCTTTGGTAGGCGAAAAACTGTTTTTT
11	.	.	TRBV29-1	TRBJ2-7	CSVERGHEQYF	TGCAGCGTCGAAAGGGGCCACGAGCAGTACTTC
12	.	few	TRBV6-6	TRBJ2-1	CASTGGHNEQFF	TGTGCCAGCACTGGGGGTCACAATGAGCAGTTCTTC
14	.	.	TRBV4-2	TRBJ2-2	CASSQAGDTGELFF	TGTGCCAGCAGCCAAGCGGGGGACACCGGGGAGCTGTTTTTT
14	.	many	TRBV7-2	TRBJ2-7	CASSSLGPAYEQYF	TGTGCCAGCAGCTCATTGGGACCAGCCTACGAGCAGTACTTC
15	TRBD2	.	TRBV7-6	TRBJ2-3	CASKPGLAGGDTQYF	TGTGCCAGCAAACCCGGACTAGCGGGAGGAGATACGCAGTATTTT
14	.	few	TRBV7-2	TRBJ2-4	CASSLDPVAREQYF	TGTGCCAGCAGCTTAGATCCGGTAGCAAGGGAGCAGTACTTC
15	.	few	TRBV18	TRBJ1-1	CASSATPDRYTEAFF	TGTGCCAGCTCAGCCACGCCGGACCGGTACACTGAAGCTTTCTTT
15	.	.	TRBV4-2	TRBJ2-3	CASSPRGERADTQYF	TGTGCCAGCAGCCCCCGGGGAGAGAGGGCAGATACGCAGTATTTT
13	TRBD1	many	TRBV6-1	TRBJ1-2	CASSFDRGGGYTF	TGTGCCAGCAGTTTCGACAGGGGAGGCGGCTACACCTTC
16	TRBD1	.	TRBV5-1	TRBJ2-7	CASSLAAGTGGYEQYF	TGCGCCAGCAGCTTGGCCGCCGGGACAGGGGGCTACGAGCAGTACTTC
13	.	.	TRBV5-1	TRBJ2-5	CASSWPGRETQYF	TGCGCCAGCAGCTGGCCCGGAAGGGAGACCCAGTACTTC
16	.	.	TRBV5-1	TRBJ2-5	CASSWTTGTGLETQYF	TGCGCCAGCAGCTGGACGACCGGGACTGGCCTAGAGACCCAGTACTTC
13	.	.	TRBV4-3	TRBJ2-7	CASSQPLNYEQYF	TGCGCCAGCAGCCAACCCCTCAACTACGAGCAGTACTTC
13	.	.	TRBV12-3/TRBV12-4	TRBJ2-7	CASTKPGPYEQYF	TGTGCCAGCACAAAACCGGGACCCTACGAGCAGTACTTC
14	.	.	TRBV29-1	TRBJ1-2	CSVENDSGNYGYTF	TGCAGCGTAGAAAACGACAGTGGTAACTATGGCTACACCTTC
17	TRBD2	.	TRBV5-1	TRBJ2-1	CASSSSQTSGTYNEQFF	TGCGCCAGCAGCTCCTCCCAGACTAGCGGGACCTACAATGAGCAGTTCTTC
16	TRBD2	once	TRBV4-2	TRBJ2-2	CASSQDRGGSTGELFF	TGTGCCAGCAGCCAAGATCGCGGGGGTAGTACCGGGGAGCTGTTTTTT
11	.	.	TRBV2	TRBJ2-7	CASRTAYEQYF	TGTGCCAGCAGGACAGCCTACGAGCAGTACTTC
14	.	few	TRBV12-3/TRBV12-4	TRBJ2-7	CASSLLTSSNEQYF	TGTGCCAGCAGTTTGCTTACTAGCTCGAACGAGCAGTACTTC
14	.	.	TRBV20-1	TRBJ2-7	CSARPGGPTYEQYF	TGCAGTGCTAGACCAGGAGGGCCAACCTACGAGCAGTACTTC
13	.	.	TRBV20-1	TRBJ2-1	CGANGDIGNEQFF	TGCGGTGCTAACGGGGACATAGGCAATGAGCAGTTCTTC
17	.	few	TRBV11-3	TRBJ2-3	CASSLDPGLKSTDTQYF	TGTGCCAGCAGCTTAGATCCAGGGTTGAAAAGCACAGATACGCAGTATTTT
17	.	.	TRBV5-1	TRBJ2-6	CASSLVEAQKGANVLTF	TGCGCCAGCAGCTTGGTGGAGGCCCAGAAGGGGGCCAACGTCCTGACTTTC
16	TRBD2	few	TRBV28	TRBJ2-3	CASSFGSGSITDTQYF	TGTGCCAGCAGTTTTGGTAGCGGGTCTATCACAGATACGCAGTATTTT
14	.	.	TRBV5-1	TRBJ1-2	CASSQSGTTYGYTF	TGCGCCAGCAGCCAATCCGGGACAACTTATGGCTACACCTTC
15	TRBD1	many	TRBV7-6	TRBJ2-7	CASSFGQGPPYEQYF	TGTGCCAGCAGCTTCGGACAGGGGCCCCCCTACGAGCAGTACTTC
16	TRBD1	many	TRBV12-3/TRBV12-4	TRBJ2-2	CASSPEDRDNTGELFF	TGTGCCAGCAGTCCAGAGGACAGGGACAACACCGGGGAGCTGTTTTTT
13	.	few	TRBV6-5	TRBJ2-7	CASNGGSSYEQYF	TGTGCCAGCAATGGGGGAAGCTCCTACGAGCAGTACTTC
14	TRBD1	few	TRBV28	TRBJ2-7	CASSGRGPNYEQYF	TGTGCCAGCAGTGGCAGGGGGCCTAACTACGAGCAGTACTTC
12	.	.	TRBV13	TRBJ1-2	CASRHQAYGYTF	TGTGCCAGCAGACATCAGGCTTATGGCTACACCTTC